This T cell receptor beta chain was identified during a study of beta chain features in type 1 diabetes. Study results and limitations: People with Type 1 diabetes carried modestly yet significantly shorter TCRB CDR3s in all four CD4+ subsets.

Notes on this clone: Its antigen is as yet unknown.

Looked up from germline, CDR1 is KGHSH and CDR2 is LQKENI. The CDR3 runs to 15 residues. V gave up 3 bases and J gave up 3 bases; unmatched junction bases: 7. Every isolated RNA sample was fully reverse transcribed, so sequencing captured expressed TCRB transcripts. Sequencing was performed with immunoSEQ multiplex PCR; in TCRdb, only in-frame clones are kept and a portion is missing. The sample has approximately 160,000 clones, approximately 8.4% seen once. Donors contributed one heparinised blood draw apiece, averaging approximately 120 mL. CD4+ naive, central memory, regulatory and stem cell-like memory subsets were isolated by sorting on CD45RO/CCR7/CD25/CD127/CD95/CD27.

The receptor was isolated from a woman aged 18-29 years in good health. The chain links TRBV18 to TRBJ1-1, with TRBD1 identical over 7 bases. Sequencing input: central memory CD4+ T cells from blood. The CDR3 loop is CASSPFGTADTEAFF. The CDR3 region has the DNA TGTGCCAGCTCACCTTTCGGGACAGCCGACACTGAAGCTTTCTTT.